The 21 T cell receptor beta chains given below trace back to one sample, sequenced in a study of cytomegalovirus exposure and HLA in healthy donors. The PCR ran on 60 Vbeta and 13 Jbeta primers. Libraries were prepared by immunoSEQ multiplex PCR; TCRdb keeps only in-frame clonotypes and omits some of them. The sample shows 180,000 or so clones, 70% to 80% of them seen only once. The sample consisted of PBMCs. These receptor sequences come from a man aged 18 to 29 in good health and CMV-seronegative.

The chain recombines TRBV7-9 with TRBJ2-7, with 11 bases that match TRBD2. The germline gives CDR1 SEHNR, CDR2 FQNEAQ (reference sequence). This CDR3 spans 15 amino acids. V lost 3 bases, J lost 3 bases, and 4 bases stayed unmatched. The CDR3 loop reads CASSFAGTSGYEQYF. DNA for the CDR3: TGTGCCAGCAGCTTCGCCGGGACTAGCGGCTACGAGCAGTACTTC.

This clone has a single count. The V gene is TRBV7-2, the J gene TRBJ2-1; 14 bases match TRBD2. This CDR3 has 18 residues. Germline V gene data show CDR1 as SGHTA and CDR2 as FQGNSA. The junction had 15 bases not matched to a gene; V was cut back by 5 bases and J by 9 bases. Here the CDR3 reads CASSRGTSGRRVGGEQFF. The CDR3 DNA reads as TGTGCCAGCAGCAGAGGGACTAGCGGGAGAAGGGTGGGGGGTGAGCAGTTCTTC.

This chain connects TRBV30 to TRBJ2-7, with 9 bases fitting TRBD2. Germline V gene lookup returns CDR1 GTSNPN and CDR2 SVGIG (reference sequence). The J segment lost 6 bases and the V segment lost 0 bases, leaving 9 bases of the junction unmatched. The CDR3 is 15 amino acids. The chain's CDR3 is CAWSVSASGIIEQYF. CDR3 DNA sequence: TGTGCCTGGAGTGTGTCCGCTAGCGGGATCATCGAGCAGTACTTC.

V is TRBV5-4 and J is TRBJ2-7; 7 bases match TRBD1. V lost 1 base to trimming and J lost 2 bases; unmatched junction nucleotides: 6. CDR3 length: 15 amino acids. Germline loops: CDR1 SGHNT, CDR2 YYREEE (reference sequence). CDR3 coding DNA: TGTGCCAGCAGCTTGAGGGGGCAGGGCCCCTACGAGCAGTACTTC. Translation: CASSLRGQGPYEQYF.

With regard to this clone: One end of the junction is discordant with germline, which a read error may explain. The chain couples TRBV5-4 to TRBJ2-3; 7 nucleotides line up with TRBD1. The CDR3 contains 12 residues. The germline gives CDR1 SGHNT, CDR2 YYREEE (reference sequence). The CDR3 here is CASSVGTDDILF. The CDR3 nucleotides read TGTGCCAGCAGCGTAGGGACAGACGATATACTTTTT.

The chain joins TRBV5-1 to TRBJ1-4; tentative D call: TRBD1 (6 bases). V lost 4 bases and J 4 bases, leaving 8 bases between the germline ends. Looked up from germline, CDR1 is SGHRS and CDR2 is YFSETQ. The CDR3 contains 13 residues. The CDR3 bases are TGCGCCAGCAGCCGGGACAATAATGAAAAACTGTTTTTT. Translating it yields CASSRDNNEKLFF.

This rearrangement joins TRBV7-9 to TRBJ1-6; 8 nucleotides line up with TRBD1. J lost 7 bases, V lost 4 bases, and 3 bases had no gene match. The CDR3 totals 14 residues. Germline assignment: CDR1 SEHNR and CDR2 FQNEAQ (reference sequence). The DNA of the CDR3 is TGTGCCAGCAGCTCGGGACAGGAGAATTCACCCCTCCACTTT. Protein: CASSSGQENSPLHF.

The rearrangement uses TRBV6-4 and TRBJ2-1; 11 nucleotides match TRBD1. V was pared by 3 bases and J by 3 bases, with 1 base of the junction left unmatched. The CDR3 totals 15 residues. The germline V gene has CDR1 MRHNA and CDR2 SNTAGT. This CDR3 reads CASSEGTGGYNEQFF. As DNA, the CDR3 is TGTGCCAGCAGTGAGGGGACAGGGGGCTACAATGAGCAGTTCTTC.

The chain has TRBV19 and TRBJ2-1, with 8 bases aligning to TRBD1. This CDR3 is 16 amino acids long. V lost 3 bases, J lost 8 bases, and 12 bases stayed unmatched. In germline, CDR1 is LNHDA, CDR2 SQIVND (reference sequence). The CDR3 nucleotides are TGTGCCAGTAGTATGGCGGCTGGACAGGGAGTCTATGAGCAGTTCTTC. This sequence encodes CASSMAAGQGVYEQFF. The whole variable domain, filled in from reference TRBV19 and TRBJ2-1, reads DGGITQSPKYLFRKEGQNVTLSCEQNLNHDAMYWYRQDPGQGLRLIYYSQIVNDFQKGDIAEGYSVSREKKESFPLTVTSAQKNPTAFYLCASSMAAGQGVYEQFFGPGTRLTVL.

This clone was seen ten or more times. The V call is TRBV27, the J call TRBJ2-2; 8 bases align to TRBD1. The V gene's germline CDR1 is MNHEY and CDR2 SMNVEV (reference sequence). The CDR3 is 14 amino acids. V trimming: 7 bases; J trimming: 7 bases; junction bases outside the gene matches: 8. DNA for the CDR3: TGTGCCAGCAAGGTCCAGGGGGCTAGCGGGGAGCTGTTTTTT. The encoded protein is CASKVQGASGELFF.

The V and J genes are TRBV25-1 and TRBJ2-7; 7 bases match TRBD1. Germline CDR1 reads MGHDK; CDR2 reads SYGVNS. Trimming removed 4 bases from V and 3 bases from J; junction bases left unmatched: 6. CDR3 length: 14 amino acids. The DNA for the CDR3 is TGTGCCAGCAGTGGGGTCAGGGACAGCTACGAGCAGTACTTC. It specifies CASSGVRDSYEQYF.

This chain uses TRBV28 with TRBJ2-7, with 7 positions matching TRBD1. The ends lost 6 bases at V and 6 bases at J; junction bases unmatched: 20. Germline V lookup: CDR1 MDHEN, CDR2 SYDVKM. This CDR3 has 17 residues. The CDR3 DNA is TGTGCCAGCAGCTCCGATCGACCGGGACAGATGGTTCCCGAGCAGTACTTC. Residues: CASSSDRPGQMVPEQYF.

The genes are TRBV29-1 and TRBJ2-5; D remains unclear. The end of the DNA aligns better with TRBJ2-7, so the J call may be wrong. Germline lookup yields CDR1 SQVTM and CDR2 ANQGSEA. This CDR3 has 13 amino acids. The CDR3 bases are TGCAGCGTTGGAGCAGGCAGCTCCTACGAGCAGTACTTC. Protein product: CSVGAGSSYEQYF.

This clone was observed a few times. The genes are TRBV7-9 and TRBJ2-3; D uncertain. V was shortened by 5 bases and J by 2 bases, with 14 bases between the two germline ends. Per germline, CDR1 SEHNR and CDR2 FQNEAQ (reference sequence). The CDR3 spans 15 residues. In DNA, the CDR3 is TGTGCCAGCAGCCCAATGGAGACGGTCACAGATACGCAGTATTTT. Residues: CASSPMETVTDTQYF.

The V gene is TRBV5-1, the J gene TRBJ2-7, with D possibly being TRBD1 (6 bases). Per the germline V gene, CDR1 is SGHRS and CDR2 is YFSETQ. The CDR3 is 15 residues long. Between the trimmed V and J ends, which lost 7 bases and 5 bases, there was a span of 22 bases. DNA for the CDR3: TGCGCCAGCTATGAACGGTGGGGGCAAACCCACGAGCAGTACTTC. Translating it yields CASYERWGQTHEQYF.

As regards this clone: The same CDR3 arises from other DNA sequences in this sample as well. This sequence joins TRBV5-1 and TRBJ2-1; D may be TRBD1 (5 bases). The CDR3 is 15 amino acids. The ends were cut back, 0 bases at V and 4 bases at J, with 11 bases in the middle. In germline, CDR1 is SGHRS, CDR2 YFSETQ. CDR3: CASSLGQGKYNEQFF. The DNA for the CDR3 is TGCGCCAGCAGCTTGGGGCAGGGAAAGTACAATGAGCAGTTCTTC.

This clone has a handful of counts. This chain links TRBV5-6 with TRBJ2-7; a weak D match, TRBD2 (6 bases). The CDR3 has 14 amino acids. V was clipped by 0 bases and J by 4 bases, with 11 bases between them. In germline, CDR1 is SGHDT, CDR2 YYEEEE. This CDR3 reads CASSLGAGLYEQYF. The CDR3 DNA reads TGTGCCAGCAGCTTGGGGGCAGGACTATACGAGCAGTACTTC. Variable domain in full (rest from reference TRBV5-6 and TRBJ2-7): DAGVTQSPTHLIKTRGQQVTLRCSPKSGHDTVSWYQQALGQGPQFIFQYYEEEERQRGNFPDRFSGHQFPNYSSELNVNALLLGDSALYLCASSLGAGLYEQYFGPGTRLTVT.

V gene TRBV19 combines with J gene TRBJ1-1; TRBD1 matches 11 bases. Per the germline V gene, CDR1 is LNHDA and CDR2 is SQIVND (reference sequence). The CDR3 has 15 residues. The ends lost 4 bases at V and 4 bases at J; junction bases unmatched: 5. In DNA form, the CDR3 reads TGTGCCAGTAGTAGGTGGGGACAGGGGGGCACTGAAGCTTTCTTT. The encoded protein is CASSRWGQGGTEAFF.

The rearrangement uses TRBV11-2 and TRBJ2-3; perhaps TRBD2 as D (6 bases). Germline values: CDR1 SGHAT, CDR2 FQNNGV. The CDR3 consists of 16 residues. Trimming took off 5 bases at V and 1 base at J, with 16 bases between the two ends. The CDR3 sequence: CASSTHGDSRTDTQYF. The CDR3 DNA reads as TGTGCCAGCAGCACCCACGGGGACTCACGCACAGATACGCAGTATTTT. The full variable domain, with the rest looked up from reference TRBV11-2 and TRBJ2-3, is EAGVAQSPRYKIIEKRQSVAFWCNPISGHATLYWYQQILGQGPKLLIQFQNNGVVDDSQLPKDRFSAERLKGVDSTLKIQPAKLEDSAVYLCASSTHGDSRTDTQYFGPGTRLTVL.

The table lists this clone with a few counts. The V call is TRBV9, the J call TRBJ1-2, with D possibly being TRBD1 (5 bases). The V gene's germline CDR1 is SGDLS and CDR2 YYNGEE. Between the trimmed V and J ends, which lost 5 bases and 5 bases, there was a span of 19 bases. The CDR3 is 15 residues long. DNA of the CDR3: TGTGCCAGCAGGGGGGGGGTGGCTGGGGGTTATGGCTACACCTTC. This codes for CASRGGVAGGYGYTF. The variable domain in full, with the rest retrieved from reference TRBV9 and TRBJ1-2, is DSGVTQTPKHLITATGQRVTLRCSPRSGDLSVYWYQQSLDQGLQFLIQYYNGEERAKGNILERFSAQQFPDLHSELNLSSLELGDSALYFCASRGGVAGGYGYTFGSGTRLTVV.

This clone showed up just a few times. CDR3 residues: CASSPAEGAPLHF. The CDR3 DNA sequence: TGTGCCAGCAGCCCCGCGGAGGGAGCTCCCCTCCACTTT. The chain recombines TRBV5-4 with TRBJ1-6, with no clear D. The CDR3 loop spans 13 amino acids. Germline loops: CDR1 SGHNT, CDR2 YYREEE (reference sequence). V dropped 4 bases and J dropped 13 bases, with 15 bases sitting between them.